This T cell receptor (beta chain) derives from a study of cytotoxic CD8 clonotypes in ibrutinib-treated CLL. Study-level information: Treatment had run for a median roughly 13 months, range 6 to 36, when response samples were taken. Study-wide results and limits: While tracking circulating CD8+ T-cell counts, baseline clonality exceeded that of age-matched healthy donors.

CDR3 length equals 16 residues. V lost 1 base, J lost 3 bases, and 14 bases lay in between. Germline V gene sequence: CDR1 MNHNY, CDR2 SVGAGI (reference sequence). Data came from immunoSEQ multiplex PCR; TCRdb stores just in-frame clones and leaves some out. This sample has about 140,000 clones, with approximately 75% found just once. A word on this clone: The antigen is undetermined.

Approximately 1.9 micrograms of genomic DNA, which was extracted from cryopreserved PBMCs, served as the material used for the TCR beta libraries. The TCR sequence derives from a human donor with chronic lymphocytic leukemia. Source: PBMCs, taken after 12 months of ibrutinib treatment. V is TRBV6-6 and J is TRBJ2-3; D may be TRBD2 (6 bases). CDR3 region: CASSYFGGSATDTQYF. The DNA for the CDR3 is TGTGCCAGCAGTTACTTTGGGGGGTCAGCGACAGATACGCAGTATTTT.